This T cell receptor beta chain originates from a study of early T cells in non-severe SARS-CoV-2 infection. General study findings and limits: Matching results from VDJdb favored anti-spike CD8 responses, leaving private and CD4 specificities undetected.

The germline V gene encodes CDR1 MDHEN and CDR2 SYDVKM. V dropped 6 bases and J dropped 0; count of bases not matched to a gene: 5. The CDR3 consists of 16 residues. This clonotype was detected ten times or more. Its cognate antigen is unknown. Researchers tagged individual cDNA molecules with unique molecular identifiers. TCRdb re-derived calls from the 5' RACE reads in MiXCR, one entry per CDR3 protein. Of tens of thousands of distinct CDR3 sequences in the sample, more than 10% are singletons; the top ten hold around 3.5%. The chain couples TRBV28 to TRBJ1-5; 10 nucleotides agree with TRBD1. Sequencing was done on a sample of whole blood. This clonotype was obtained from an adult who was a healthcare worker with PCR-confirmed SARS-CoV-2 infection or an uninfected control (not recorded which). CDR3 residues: CASRGQGVGSNQPQHF. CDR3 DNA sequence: TGTGCCAGCAGAGGACAGGGGGTTGGTAGCAATCAGCCCCAGCATTTT.